Below, 17 T cell receptor beta chains from the same sample are listed, as sequenced in a study of identical twins. Each CDR3 protein gets one entry after TCRdb re-called the 5' RACE reads with MiXCR. In the table there are hundreds of thousands of distinct CDR3 sequences, 10% to 15% of which are singletons. These same records also appear under a second study, on yellow fever vaccine responses in identical twins.

Sequenced material: PBMCs. The receptors were gathered from a woman in her late teens or twenties in good health.

This clonotype was seen repeatedly, ten times or more. This chain links TRBV7-9 with TRBJ2-2, with unresolved D. Trimming took off 8 bases at V and 8 bases at J, with 15 bases between the two ends. The CDR3 length is 13 residues. The germline V gene encodes CDR1 SEHNR and CDR2 FQNEAQ (reference sequence). For the CDR3, the DNA is TGTGCCAGCGCGTTCCCCCCTGGGGGGGAGCTGTTTTTT. Translated: CASAFPPGGELFF. The whole variable domain, remainder taken from reference TRBV7-9 and TRBJ2-2, is DTGVSQNPRHKITKRGQNVTFRCDPISEHNRLYWYRQTLGQGPEFLTYFQNEAQLEKSRLLSDRFSAERPKGSFSTLEIQRTEQGDSAMYLCASAFPPGGELFFGEGSRLTVL.

The gene calls are TRBV15 and TRBJ2-7; possible D gene TRBD2, 6 bases. There are 16 residues in the CDR3. Looked up from germline, CDR1 is LNHNV and CDR2 is YYDKDF (reference sequence). V was cut by 0 bases and J by 3 bases, with 15 bases left in between. CDR3 protein: CATSRDRDSFLYEQYV. In DNA, the CDR3 is TGTGCCACCAGCAGAGATAGGGACTCATTCCTCTACGAGCAGTACGTC.

This clonotype has more than one count but fewer than ten. The chain recombines TRBV5-1 with TRBJ2-1; D ambiguous. The V end was cut by 4 bases, the J end by 10 bases, with 12 bases between. The CDR3 has 12 residues. Germline V gene lookup returns CDR1 SGHRS and CDR2 YFSETQ. The CDR3 reads CASSPFGAEQFF. The CDR3 bases are TGCGCCAGCAGCCCCTTTGGTGCGGAGCAGTTCTTC.

A few counts support this clonotype. The chain links TRBV29-1 to TRBJ1-2; D is ambiguous. Germline V gives CDR1 SQVTM, CDR2 ANQGSEA. CDR3 length: 8 residues. The ends were cut back, 5 bases at V and 6 bases at J, with 1 base in the middle. The CDR3 region has the DNA TGCAGCGTTCATGGCTACACCTTC. This encodes CSVHGYTF.

This clonotype appeared once. The chain uses TRBV20-1 and TRBJ1-1; 8 nucleotides line up with TRBD1. V gave up 7 bases and J gave up 6 bases; unmatched junction bases: 22. Germline V gene lookup returns CDR1 DFQATT and CDR2 SNEGSKA (reference sequence). The CDR3 consists of 17 residues. DNA of the CDR3: TGCAGTGGGGCAGGGGGCGCCCTTAGTATTAAAGCCCCTGAAGCTTTCTTT. This codes for CSGAGGALSIKAPEAFF.

This clonotype was counted between two and nine times. The CDR3 protein is CASSMGGPGTDTQYF. The CDR3 DNA reads TGTGCCAGTAGTATGGGGGGACCAGGCACAGATACGCAGTATTTT. The chain links TRBV19 to TRBJ2-3, with D maybe TRBD2 (6 bases). The germline V and J ends were trimmed by 3 bases and 1 base, with 11 bases remaining between them. Germline assignment: CDR1 LNHDA and CDR2 SQIVND (reference sequence). The CDR3 contains 15 residues.

The sample holds a few counts of this clonotype. CDR3 in amino acids: CASSYSGAQDTQYF. The CDR3 region has the DNA TGTGCCAGCAGTTACTCCGGGGCGCAAGATACGCAGTATTTT. The chain combines TRBV6-5 with TRBJ2-3, with D tentatively TRBD1 or TRBD2 (5 bases each). Germline V gene data show CDR1 as MNHEY and CDR2 as SVGAGI. The CDR3 is 14 residues long. Trimming removed 0 bases at V and 5 bases at J, with 9 bases between.

The chain uses TRBV20-1 and TRBJ1-2; D gene ambiguous. CDR1 DFQATT and CDR2 SNEGSKA come from the germline V gene (reference sequence). This CDR3 region has 15 residues. V lost 3 bases to trimming and J lost 0 bases, with 14 bases between them. The CDR3 loop is CSASPMGETNYGYTF. The DNA for the CDR3 is TGCAGTGCTAGCCCCATGGGAGAGACTAACTATGGCTACACCTTC.

This clonotype was observed a handful of times. The chain joins TRBV2 to TRBJ1-1, with TRBD1 as a possible D gene (5 bases). Trimming removed 1 base at V and 3 bases at J, with 12 bases between. Germline assignment: CDR1 SNHLY and CDR2 FYNNEI. This CDR3 region has 15 residues. DNA for the CDR3: TGTGCCAGCAGTGAAGATGAGGGGTGGGACACTGAAGCTTTCTTT. It specifies CASSEDEGWDTEAFF.

The chain joins TRBV28 to TRBJ2-1; no firm D call. The CDR3 is made up of 14 amino acids. Germline loops: CDR1 MDHEN, CDR2 SYDVKM. V lost 7 bases and J lost 5, with 15 bases in between. DNA for the CDR3: TGTGCCAGCATGCCGGTTGTGCTGAACAATGAGCAGTTCTTC. It translates to CASMPVVLNNEQFF.

This chain links TRBV10-2 with TRBJ2-7; 7 nucleotides line up with TRBD1. The CDR3 covers 14 residues. The ends lost 3 bases at V and 3 bases at J; junction bases unmatched: 5. The V gene's germline CDR1 is WSHSY and CDR2 SAAADI. CDR3 region: CASSEGRGSYEQYV. The CDR3 DNA follows: TGCGCCAGCAGTGAAGGCAGGGGGAGCTACGAGCAGTACGTC.

The chain uses TRBV5-1 and TRBJ2-1, with 7 bases fitting TRBD1. V trimming: 1 base; J trimming: 1 base; junction bases outside the gene matches: 5. The CDR3 is made up of 16 amino acids. Germline loops: CDR1 SGHRS, CDR2 YFSETQ. The CDR3, as DNA: TGCGCCAGCAGCTTGACCGGGACAGAGTCCTACAATGAGCAGTTCTTC. Its translation is CASSLTGTESYNEQFF.

In nucleotides, the CDR3 is TGCGCCAGCAGCTTGGCGTCAGGGGCAGGGAATGAGCAGTTCTTC. Amino acids: CASSLASGAGNEQFF. This chain joins TRBV5-1 and TRBJ2-1; TRBD1 is a possible D gene (6 bases). CDR1 and CDR2 from the germline V gene are SGHRS and YFSETQ. The CDR3 runs 15 residues. The V and J ends lost 0 bases and 7 bases respectively, with 14 bases between them.

The rearrangement joins TRBV20-1 to TRBJ2-1; D call uncertain. V was trimmed by 0 bases and J by 4 bases, leaving 7 bases between them. Germline V lookup: CDR1 DFQATT, CDR2 SNEGSKA (reference sequence). This CDR3 spans 13 amino acids. In DNA form, the CDR3 reads TGCAGTGCTAGAGACCACTCTTACAATGAGCAGTTCTTC. Its translation: CSARDHSYNEQFF.

This clonotype was picked up a small number of times. The chain employs TRBV7-9 and TRBJ2-2, with 8 bases lining up with TRBD2. This CDR3 has 15 amino acids. Germline V gene lookup returns CDR1 SEHNR and CDR2 FQNEAQ (reference sequence). V was clipped by 3 bases and J by 3 bases; unmatched bases: 3. The CDR3 DNA follows: TGTGCCAGCAGCTTCGGGAGGGGCGACACCGGGGAGCTGTTTTTT. Protein: CASSFGRGDTGELFF.

The chain uses TRBV6-5 and TRBJ2-3; no clear D. Germline values: CDR1 MNHEY, CDR2 SVGAGI. V was trimmed by 2 bases and J by 4 bases, leaving 10 bases between them. This CDR3 is built from 14 residues. The CDR3 region is CASSYTGSADTQYF. DNA for the CDR3: TGTGCCAGCAGTTACACGGGTTCCGCAGATACGCAGTATTTT.

The V call is TRBV12-3 or TRBV12-4, the J call TRBJ2-7; 11 bases map to TRBD2. This CDR3 comprises 16 residues. The ends lost 1 base at V and 2 bases at J; junction bases unmatched: 4. The DNA of the CDR3 is TGTGCCAGCAGTTTAGGAGTAGCGGGAGGGCCCTACGAGCAGTACTTC. It is translated as CASSLGVAGGPYEQYF.